This T cell receptor (beta chain) was identified during a study of blood T cell repertoires in COVID-19 (dated by TCRdb to 2020 to 2021). Background for the entire study: The collaborator samples originated in the United States, Italy and Spain and spanned the acute and convalescent phases of COVID-19. The prospective study material was composed of cDNA or gDNA derived from T cells, B-cell-depleted T cells, or PBMCs. Deeply sampled blood TCRbeta repertoires from subjects exposed to, actively infected with, or recovered from COVID-19 were included in the dataset. The repertoires were released in a freely available public database meant as a resource for research on the immune response to SARS-CoV-2. Samples were obtained from the ongoing ImmuneRACE study (first 160 participants) and from 1,254 subjects provided by 6 global collaborators. The sample metadata nearly always contained a de-identified subject ID, COVID-19 status, age in years and sex. Where HLA class I and class II types were available, the types were taken from metadata supplied by the sample provider, not from assay-based typing. What the study reported, not specific to this receptor: The quantity of clinical and demographic metadata differed by source and by participant and was supplied without curation.

This clone showed up just a few times. Its antigen is still unknown. Base qualities are not provided; no much larger clone lies one nucleotide away. V is clipped by 2 bases and J by 0 bases, and the sequence between their germline boundaries is 8 bases long. The cysteine opens and the phenylalanine closes a CDR3 of 16 amino acids. Only the CDR3 portion is preserved as DNA: 48 bases, with reading frame beginning at the first base. Via the germline V gene, CDR1 is MNHEY and CDR2 SVGAGI. Collaborating institutions collected whole blood in K2EDTA tubes following their own protocols. Collaborator samples were shipped for TCRbeta analysis as frozen whole blood, isolated PBMCs, or DNA extracted from either sample type. The immunoSEQ Assay, a bias-controlled multiplex PCR, was used to amplify TCRbeta CDR3 regions from genomic DNA. The paper's data handling went like this. Within the assay, amplification of reference gene primers was used to estimate how many nucleated cells each sample contained. Sequence reads were collapsed and filtered to measure the absolute abundance of every unique TCRbeta CDR3 rearrangement. For each sample, productive Simpson clonality was calculated as the square root of Simpson's diversity index over productive rearrangements. Drawn from immuneACCESS, this table holds only the in-frame rearrangements with V and J called that TCRdb kept. Clones are partly lost; checked studies trace under half to an unresolved V gene and leave the rest unexplained. V, J and clone size derive from that table, while D and trimming were established from the DNA sequence. The sample contains approximately 150,000 clones, just under 90% of them found a single time. Roughly 8% of the sample rests with the top ten.

This TCR came from a woman in her 50s with active or convalescent COVID-19. Sequencing was performed on peripheral blood. The V gene is TRBV6-5 and the J gene is TRBJ2-6; TRBD1 is perhaps the D gene, given 6 matching bases. The CDR3 region has the sequence CASSYRTVSGANVLTF. The DNA sequence reads TGTGCCAGCAGTTACAGGACAGTCTCTGGGGCCAACGTCCTGACTTTC.